A single TCR beta chain is shown here with its context. The target antigen is unknown. It was with 60 Vbeta and 13 Jbeta primers that the PCR ran. Using immunoSEQ multiplex PCR, the repertoire was profiled, and TCRdb retains in-frame clones only, with some absent. The sample holds roughly 200,000 clones, approximately 88% seen once. Germline CDR1 and CDR2: SQVTM and ANQGSEA. The junction had 5 bases not matched to a gene; V was cut back by 5 bases and J by 2 bases. This CDR3 is 14 amino acids long. This record belongs to a study of cytomegalovirus exposure and HLA in healthy donors. Whole-study context: Early on, a data release was issued that held roughly 84 million unique TCRs from HLA-typed donors.

Study-level points and caveats: Presence/absence analysis assumed near-uniform sequencing depth across donors. Segments of the TCR beta V type were, in most cases, productive about 87% or about 30% of the time in an earlier analysis.

This clonotype was obtained from a boy aged 2 to 9 in good health and CMV-seronegative. The sample consisted of PBMCs. The chain employs TRBV29-1 and TRBJ2-3; TRBD2 matches at 9 bases. CDR3 amino acids: CSVLPSGNTDTQYF. The CDR3 bases are TGCAGCGTTCTCCCTAGCGGGAACACAGATACGCAGTATTTT.